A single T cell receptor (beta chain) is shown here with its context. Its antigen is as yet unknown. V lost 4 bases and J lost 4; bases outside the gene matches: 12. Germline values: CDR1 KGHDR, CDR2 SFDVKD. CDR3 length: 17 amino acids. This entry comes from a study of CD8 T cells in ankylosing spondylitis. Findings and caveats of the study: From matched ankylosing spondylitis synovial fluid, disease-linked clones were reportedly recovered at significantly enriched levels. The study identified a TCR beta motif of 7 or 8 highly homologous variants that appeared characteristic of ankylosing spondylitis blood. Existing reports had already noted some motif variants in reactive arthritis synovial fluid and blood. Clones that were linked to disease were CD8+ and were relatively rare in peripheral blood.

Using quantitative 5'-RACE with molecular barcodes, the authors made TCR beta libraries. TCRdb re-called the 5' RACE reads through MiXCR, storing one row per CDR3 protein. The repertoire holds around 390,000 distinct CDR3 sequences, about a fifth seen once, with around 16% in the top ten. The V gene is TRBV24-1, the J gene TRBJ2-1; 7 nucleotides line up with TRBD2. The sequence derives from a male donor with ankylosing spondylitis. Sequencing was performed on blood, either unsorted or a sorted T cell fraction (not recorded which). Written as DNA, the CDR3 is TGTGCCACCAGTGAGGTCCGGGGGGATACCCGGTACAATGAGCAGTTCTTC. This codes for CATSEVRGDTRYNEQFF.